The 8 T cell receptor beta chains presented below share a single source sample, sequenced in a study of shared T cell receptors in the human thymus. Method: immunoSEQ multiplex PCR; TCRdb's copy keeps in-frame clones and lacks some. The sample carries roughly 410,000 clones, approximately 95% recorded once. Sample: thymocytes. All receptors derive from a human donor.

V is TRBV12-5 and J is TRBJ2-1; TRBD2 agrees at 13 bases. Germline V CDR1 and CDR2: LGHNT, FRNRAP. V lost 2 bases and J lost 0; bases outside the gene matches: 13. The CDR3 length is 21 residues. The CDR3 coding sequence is TGTGCTAGTGGTTTGCTTCCGGGACTAGCGGGACTAGAGAGCTCCTACAATGAGCAGTTCTTC. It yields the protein CASGLLPGLAGLESSYNEQFF.

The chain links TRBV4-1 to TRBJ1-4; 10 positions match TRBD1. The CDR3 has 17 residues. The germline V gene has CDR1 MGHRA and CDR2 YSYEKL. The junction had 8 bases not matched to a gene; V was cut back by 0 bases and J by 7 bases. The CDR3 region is CASSQDRRQGAIEKLFF. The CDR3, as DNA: TGCGCCAGCAGCCAAGATCGAAGACAGGGGGCGATTGAAAAACTGTTTTTT.

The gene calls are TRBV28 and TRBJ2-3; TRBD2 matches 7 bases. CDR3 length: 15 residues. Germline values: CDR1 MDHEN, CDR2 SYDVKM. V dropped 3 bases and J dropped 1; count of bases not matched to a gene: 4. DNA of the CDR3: TGTGCCAGCAGTTTTGGACTAGAGGGCACAGATACGCAGTATTTT. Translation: CASSFGLEGTDTQYF.

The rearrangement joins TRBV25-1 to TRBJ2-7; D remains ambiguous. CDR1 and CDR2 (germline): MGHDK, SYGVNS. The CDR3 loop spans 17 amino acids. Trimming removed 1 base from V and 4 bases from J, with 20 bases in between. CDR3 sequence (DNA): TGTGCCAGCAGTGAATTCCCAGGATCGGTCCGTGAGTACGAGCAGTACTTC. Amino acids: CASSEFPGSVREYEQYF.

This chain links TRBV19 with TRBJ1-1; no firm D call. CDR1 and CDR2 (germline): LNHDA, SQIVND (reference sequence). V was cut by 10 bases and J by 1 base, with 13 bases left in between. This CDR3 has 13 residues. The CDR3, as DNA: TGTGCCATCCAGGCGGGTCGGAACACTGAAGCTTTCTTT. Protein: CAIQAGRNTEAFF. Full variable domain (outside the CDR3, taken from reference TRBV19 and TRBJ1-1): DGGITQSPKYLFRKEGQNVTLSCEQNLNHDAMYWYRQDPGQGLRLIYYSQIVNDFQKGDIAEGYSVSREKKESFPLTVTSAQKNPTAFYLCAIQAGRNTEAFFGQGTRLTVV.

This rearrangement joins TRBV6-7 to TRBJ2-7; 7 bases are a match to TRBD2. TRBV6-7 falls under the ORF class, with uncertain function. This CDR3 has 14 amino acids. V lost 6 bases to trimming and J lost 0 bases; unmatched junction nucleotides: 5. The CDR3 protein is CASRSGVYSYEQYF. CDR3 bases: TGTGCCAGCAGAAGCGGGGTGTACTCCTACGAGCAGTACTTC.

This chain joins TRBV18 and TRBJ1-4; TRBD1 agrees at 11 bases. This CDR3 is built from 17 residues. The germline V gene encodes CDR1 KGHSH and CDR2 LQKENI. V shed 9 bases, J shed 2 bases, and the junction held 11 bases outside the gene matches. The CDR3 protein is CASHNGQGARTNEKLFF. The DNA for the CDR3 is TGTGCCAGTCACAACGGACAGGGGGCGAGGACTAATGAAAAACTGTTTTTT.

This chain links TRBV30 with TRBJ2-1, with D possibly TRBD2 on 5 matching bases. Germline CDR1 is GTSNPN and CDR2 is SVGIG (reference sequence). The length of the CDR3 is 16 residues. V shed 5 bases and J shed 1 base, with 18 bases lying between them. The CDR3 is CAWSMGSPMSYNEQFF. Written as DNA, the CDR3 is TGTGCCTGGTCGATGGGGAGTCCTATGTCCTACAATGAGCAGTTCTTC.